This section outlines one TCR beta chain sequence together with its context. This clonotype was observed many times. It lacks a known antigen. Base qualities are not at hand, and no much larger clone is one base apart. This sample was taken from a study of CD8 T cells in ankylosing spondylitis (dated by TCRdb to the late 2010s). With respect to the entire study: The study set out to find disease-linked TCR variants by profiling T cell receptor beta repertoires in ankylosing spondylitis patients and healthy donors. The full study cohort was made up of over 20 ankylosing spondylitis patients and 108 healthy donors. Samples of peripheral blood were taken, and for ankylosing spondylitis patients, synovial fluid was collected as well. What the research found in general, with its limitations: In peripheral blood, the disease-linked clones were found at relatively low frequencies and had a CD8+ phenotype. Blood from ankylosing spondylitis patients appeared to be characterized by a TCR beta motif made up of fewer than ten highly homologous amino acid variants. The disease-linked clones were reported to be significantly enriched in matched synovial fluid samples from ankylosing spondylitis patients. Some motif variants had previously been reported in the synovial fluid and blood of reactive arthritis patients, which suggests shared mechanisms of disease initiation.

Measured from the cysteine to the phenylalanine, the CDR3 is 14 residues long. Only CDR3 DNA remains: 42 bases, in frame from the first base. The germline V gene (reference sequence) yields DFQATT for CDR1 and SNEGSKA for CDR2. The V and J ends are trimmed by 7 bases and 3 bases, leaving 18 bases between them. The sequencing machine was an Illumina HiSeq 2500. TCR beta libraries were prepared by quantitative 5'-RACE with molecular barcodes. Per the authors' processing: To identify disease-linked TCR variants, a new computational method was used, one built on a probabilistic model of VDJ rearrangement. The public sequencing data were trimmed at Q25 with fastp and processed into clonotypes with MiXCR by TCRdb, which kept only in-frame beta chains. Identical CDR3 proteins give one entry, which carries the most common genes and DNA. The V and J calls and clone size come from TCRdb's table, not from the authors' own analysis. The sample table lists some 130,000 distinct CDR3 sequences, just under 7.5% of them with a count of one. The ten largest clones capture 12% of the sample.

The receptor was isolated from a female donor with ankylosing spondylitis or in good health (not recorded which). The sequencing sample was made of blood, either unsorted or a sorted T cell fraction (not recorded which). The V and J segments used are TRBV20-1 and TRBJ2-5; the D gene cannot be resolved beyond TRBD1 or TRBD2, each matching 5 bases. The DNA is as follows: TGCAGTGTCAAGAGACCAGGGAGCGAAGAGACCCAGTACTTC. Its translation is CSVKRPGSEETQYF.